Sequencing of this TCR beta chain was carried out in a study of blood T cells in healthy people across ages (dated by TCRdb to the mid-2010s). Regarding the study in general: In model experiments, roughly one uniquely barcoded TCR beta cDNA molecule per two T cells was captured by template switching. The study analyzed two additional independent replicas of 1 million unique cDNA reads from the same blood draw for two donors, one aged 18 to 29 and one aged 80 or older. Donors were grouped into four age groups: young (average approximately 16 years), middle-aged (under 40), aged (62) and long-lived (around 80). To avoid experimental bias, donors of different ages were distributed randomly across sequencing lanes. Using deep sequencing normalized with unique cDNA molecular identifiers, the study measured how TCR beta repertoire diversity changes with age.

Library preparation was by 5' RACE. Reads for this sample came from an Illumina HiSeq 2500. A second roughly 7 to 12 cycle PCR used a sample-barcoded 5' primer and a J-beta primer mix. Each TCR beta cDNA molecule received a unique molecular identifier from a template-switch 5' adaptor carrying 12 random nucleotides. Each sample yielded at least 3 million CDR3-containing paired-end reads. All of the RNA was converted into first-strand cDNA using the Mint cDNA synthesis kit, with a TRBC-specific oligonucleotide serving as the primer. Following uracil-DNA glycosylase treatment, a first 18-cycle PCR with universal primers M1SS and BC2_uni_R was performed on all cDNA. The published analysis was carried out like this. For normalization, 1 million high-quality reads, each with a distinct molecular identifier, were randomly selected from each sample. Reads sharing molecular identifiers were discarded rather than binned into consensus sequences. MiTCR, set to a Q25 quality threshold and the strictest error-elimination algorithm, was used for CDR3 identification, clonotype clustering and error correction. Lower-bound total TCR beta diversity was estimated with a nonparametric unseen species model using Euler transformation. Through fastp at Q25 and MiXCR, TCRdb rebuilt clones from the public reads, retaining in-frame beta chains. Duplicate CDR3 protein sequences are folded into a single record with the most common DNA and genes. These V and J calls derive from TCRdb rather than the authors' analysis. The sample table contains 1.5 million to 2 million distinct CDR3 sequences; only one count was recorded for about 35% of them. Roughly 10% of the sample belongs to the ten largest clones.

Donors were roughly 40 systemically healthy Caucasian individuals from Russia aged about 6 to 100 years. About 10 milliliters of peripheral blood were collected from each donor into EDTA-treated Vacutainer tubes. Ficoll-Paque density-gradient centrifugation was used to isolate PBMCs, with at least 7 million per sample. Trizol reagent was used to extract total RNA from PBMCs, with at least 6 micrograms per sample. The percentages of naive CD45RAhigh/CD27high T cells were determined by flow cytometry on a PBMC aliquot from every donor. This clonotype was seen only a few times. Which antigen it targets is not known. Base qualities are not at hand, and no much larger clone is one base apart. V lost 6 bases and J lost 4 bases; the stretch between them is 13 bases long. Based on the germline V gene, the CDR1 and CDR2 sequences are SNHLY and FYNNEI. The CDR3, cysteine through phenylalanine, is 14 amino acids long. Kept here is only the CDR3 DNA, which spans 42 bases and is read in frame from base 1.

Results the study describes overall, beyond this receptor: There was a strong correlation between observed TCR beta diversity and the percentage of naive T cells measured by flow cytometry. Compared with the aged group, the long-lived group had more naive CD4+ T cells, fewer expanded clones and increased TCR diversity, a pattern suggesting age selection. Total diversity estimates from one million sequenced T cells were considered lower bounds and underestimates. As age increased, observed TCR beta diversity per million T cells dropped in a roughly linear way, and a significant reduction was already evident by age 40. Because profiling used bulk unsorted PBMCs, naive and antigen-experienced compartments could not be compared conclusively. The CMV infection status of donors was not known, potentially confounding age-related changes in expanded clonotypes.

Source material: blood. The chain uses TRBV2 and TRBJ2-1, and TRBD1 may be the D gene, going by 6 matching bases. This clonotype was sampled from a woman in her 30s in good health. The DNA sequence is given as TGTGCCAGCAGCGGCTTCGACAGGTACAATGAGCAGTTCTTC. Its protein product is CASSGFDRYNEQFF.